Sequencing of this T cell receptor beta chain was carried out in a study of metastatic and nonmetastatic thyroid tumors. The overall study: Thyroid patients, malignant and benign, had repertoires compared across blood and tumor or nodule tissue. The study, taken as a whole, reports: Compared with benign nodules, malignant thyroid tumors were reported to have significantly higher TCR beta diversity in both blood and tumor.

Patients were all untreated before their thyroid surgery. This clone occurred a few times. Its antigen is as yet unknown. Methods used by the authors: Across clinicopathological groups, CDR3 differences served as the basis for building a distant-metastasis classifier for papillary thyroid cancer. TCRdb re-clonotyped the PCR reads through MiXCR. None of the V and J calls come from the authors' own analysis; TCRdb made them. This sample carries approximately 8,000 clones, over 25% of them seen once, and the ten largest clones take over 15%. The source material was adjacent normal tissue. This receptor was obtained from a female donor with papillary thyroid cancer or a benign thyroid nodule (not recorded which). Some clones in this sample may be carry-over from other donors' samples.

The CDR3 is CASSPGTGGNSPLHF. The CDR3 nucleotides read TGTGCCAGCAGTCCGGGGACAGGGGGCAATTCACCCCTCCACTTT. J is TRBJ1-6 and V is TRBV27; 12 bases line up with TRBD1. The trim removed 5 bases at V and 7 bases at J, leaving 3 bases unmatched. The CDR3 length is 15 residues. Germline CDR1 MNHEY, CDR2 SMNVEV (reference sequence).